The 25 T cell receptor beta chains below were found in one sample sequenced in a study of T cell responses to AZD1222 COVID-19 vaccine. TCRdb's copy holds only in-frame clones and misses some; the assay was immunoSEQ multiplex PCR. The sample has 100,000 to 150,000 clones; about nine tenths are singletons. This specimen was peripheral blood, taken on day 0 of AZD1222 vaccination. All receptors derive from an adult in good health.

This clone was counted a single time. V usage is TRBV27 and J usage is TRBJ1-4; D possibly corresponds to TRBD1 (6 bases). Germline V gene lookup returns CDR1 MNHEY and CDR2 SMNVEV (reference sequence). The CDR3 is 15 residues long. V was clipped by 7 bases and J by 1 base, with 13 bases between them. The CDR3 bases are TGTGCCAGCAAATCGGGGGGCCTAACTAATGAAAAACTGTTTTTT. It yields the protein CASKSGGLTNEKLFF.

The chain combines TRBV6-2 or TRBV6-3 with TRBJ2-3; 10 nucleotides line up with TRBD2. The CDR3 spans 17 residues. J was trimmed by 7 bases and V by 5 bases; bases with no gene match: 15. The germline CDR1 and CDR2 sequences are MNHEY and SVGEGT. The CDR3 sequence: CASSPLAGGSITYTQYF. CDR3 bases: TGTGCCAGCAGTCCCTTAGCGGGGGGCTCCATTACGTATACGCAGTATTTT.

The chain combines TRBV11-3 with TRBJ2-2, with 12 bases lining up with TRBD1. J gave up 5 bases and V 5 bases, and 9 bases lay outside the gene matches. The CDR3 runs to 17 residues. The germline V gene encodes CDR1 SGHNT and CDR2 YENEEA. CDR3 in amino acids: CASSTPGTGGATGELFF. As DNA, the CDR3 is TGTGCCAGCAGCACCCCCGGGACAGGGGGCGCGACCGGGGAGCTGTTTTTT. Complete variable domain (other parts from reference TRBV11-3 and TRBJ2-2): EAGVVQSPRYKIIEKKQPVAFWCNPISGHNTLYWYLQNLGQGPELLIRYENEEAVDDSQLPKDRFSAERLKGVDSTLKIQPAELGDSAVYLCASSTPGTGGATGELFFGEGSRLTVL.

This chain connects TRBV20-1 to TRBJ2-7; TRBD2 aligns across 7 bases. Per germline, CDR1 DFQATT and CDR2 SNEGSKA (reference sequence). The length of the CDR3 is 11 residues. With V trimmed by 3 bases and J by 5 bases, 1 base remained unmatched. Written as DNA, the CDR3 is TGCAGTGCTAGCGGACTAGACGAGCAGTACTTC. It is translated as CSASGLDEQYF.

Of note for this clone: Other DNA sequences within the sample encode an identical CDR3. This chain connects TRBV9 to TRBJ1-2; TRBD1 might be the D (6 bases). This CDR3 comprises 13 residues. CDR1 is SGDLS, CDR2 YYNGEE, per germline. V gave up 2 bases and J gave up 1 base, with 6 bases separating them. The CDR3 loop is CASSVDSNYGYTF. CDR3 in DNA: TGTGCCAGCAGCGTGGACAGTAACTATGGCTACACCTTC.

The chain recombines TRBV2 with TRBJ1-5, with TRBD1 matching over 11 bases. The CDR3 totals 15 residues. With V trimmed by 4 bases and J by 6 bases, 5 bases remained unmatched. Germline V gene lookup returns CDR1 SNHLY and CDR2 FYNNEI. Here the CDR3 DNA reads TGTGCCAGCAGTGGCGGACAGGGGGCCGGTCAGCCCCAGCATTTT. It specifies CASSGGQGAGQPQHF.

The J gene is TRBJ1-5, the V gene TRBV6-6; possibly TRBD1 for D (6 bases). Between the trimmed V and J ends, which lost 8 bases and 4 bases, there was a span of 15 bases. Germline CDR1 is MNHNY and CDR2 is SVGAGI (reference sequence). The CDR3 is made up of 14 amino acids. The CDR3 DNA reads as TGTGCCAGCGGAAAGCAGGGGAGAAATCAGCCCCAGCATTTT. This gives the protein CASGKQGRNQPQHF.

The chain links TRBV10-3 to TRBJ1-5, with TRBD1 as a possible D gene (6 bases). CDR1 is ENHRY, CDR2 SYGVKD, per germline. V was pared by 0 bases and J by 0 bases, with 12 bases between. This CDR3 region has 17 residues. The CDR3 bases are TGTGCCATCAGTGAGTCGATGGGGGGCTATAGCAATCAGCCCCAGCATTTT. It translates to CAISESMGGYSNQPQHF.

This sequence joins TRBV9 and TRBJ1-2; D possibly corresponds to TRBD1 (6 bases). The CDR3 sequence is 15 residues long. Germline V lookup: CDR1 SGDLS, CDR2 YYNGEE. Trimming shortened V by 0 bases and J by 4 bases, and 13 bases separated the two germline ends. The CDR3 DNA sequence: TGTGCCAGCAGCGTAGGGGGGGCCCAAGGCTATGGCTACACCTTC. This codes for CASSVGGAQGYGYTF.

The chain has TRBV29-1 and TRBJ1-1; D not certain. The CDR3 spans 9 residues. Germline CDR1 is SQVTM and CDR2 is ANQGSEA. V lost 3 bases and J lost 6, with 2 bases in between. CDR3: CSVDSEAFF. CDR3 sequence (DNA): TGCAGCGTTGACTCTGAAGCTTTCTTT.

The chain has TRBV6-5 and TRBJ1-1; D is uncertain. This CDR3 region has 16 residues. Germline lookup yields CDR1 MNHEY and CDR2 SVGAGI. Trimming took off 0 bases at V and 0 bases at J, with 11 bases between the two ends. DNA for the CDR3: TGTGCCAGCAGTTACTCGGGTCTTCCGATGAACACTGAAGCTTTCTTT. It encodes CASSYSGLPMNTEAFF.

This sequence joins TRBV7-2 and TRBJ2-5; D perhaps matches TRBD2 (6 bases). The germline V and J ends were trimmed by 3 bases and 0 bases, with 11 bases remaining between them. Germline CDR1 reads SGHTA; CDR2 reads FQGNSA. The CDR3 totals 15 residues. This CDR3 reads CASSFVAANQETQYF. In DNA, the CDR3 is TGTGCCAGCAGCTTCGTAGCGGCGAACCAAGAGACCCAGTACTTC.

The V and J genes are TRBV18 and TRBJ1-1; a possible D gene is TRBD1 (6 bases). CDR1 is KGHSH and CDR2 is LQKENI in the germline V gene. The CDR3 contains 15 residues. V shed 5 bases and J shed 4 bases, with 17 bases lying between them. CDR3 loop: CASSSHPGEVTEAFF. CDR3 in DNA: TGTGCCAGCTCATCCCACCCAGGGGAAGTCACTGAAGCTTTCTTT.

This clone was detected a few times. V and J are TRBV24-1 and TRBJ2-7, with D unclear. The V end was cut by 5 bases, the J end by 2 bases, with 12 bases between. The V gene's germline CDR1 is KGHDR and CDR2 SFDVKD. This CDR3 has 14 residues. CDR3 amino acids: CATSGSWAPYEQYF. CDR3 coding DNA: TGTGCCACCAGTGGCAGCTGGGCCCCCTACGAGCAGTACTTC.

The chain has TRBV6-5 and TRBJ2-6, with D possibly being TRBD2 (5 bases). The CDR3 length is 16 residues. V lost 2 bases, J lost 0 bases, and 8 bases lay in between. Germline V gene data show CDR1 as MNHEY and CDR2 as SVGAGI. CDR3 DNA: TGTGCCAGCAGTTACCGCGGGTACTCTGGGGCCAACGTCCTGACTTTC. This codes for CASSYRGYSGANVLTF.

This clone was picked up one time. The V and J genes are TRBV5-1 and TRBJ2-1; D remains unclear. This CDR3 is 15 amino acids long. V was cut by 1 base and J by 9 bases, with 17 bases left in between. Germline V gene sequence: CDR1 SGHRS, CDR2 YFSETQ. The DNA for the CDR3 is TGCGCCAGCAGCTTGTTTCTTCCCTCGACGGCTGAGCAGTTCTTC. Its protein is CASSLFLPSTAEQFF.

The V call is TRBV29-1, the J call TRBJ1-2; possibly TRBD1 for D (5 bases). There are 12 residues in the CDR3. Germline lookup yields CDR1 SQVTM and CDR2 ANQGSEA. Trimming shortened V by 7 bases and J by 9 bases, and 18 bases separated the two germline ends. CDR3 nucleotide sequence: TGCAGCGGAACAGACAGTTATAGGAGCTACACCTTC. Translated: CSGTDSYRSYTF.

The chain is built from TRBV28 and TRBJ1-1, with a possible D match to TRBD1 (6 bases). Germline CDR1 reads MDHEN; CDR2 reads SYDVKM. The CDR3 is 12 residues long. V lost 8 bases and J lost 4, with 11 bases in between. The CDR3 nucleotides read TGTGCCAGCTGGATAGGGGGCACTGAAGCTTTCTTT. Translated: CASWIGGTEAFF.

The genes are TRBV14 and TRBJ1-2; 9 bases fit TRBD1. After removal of 5 bases from V and 6 bases from J, the junction contained 4 bases not matched to a gene. Per the germline V gene, CDR1 is SGHDN and CDR2 is FVKESK. This CDR3 has 13 amino acids. CDR3 residues: CASSARTGDGYTF. CDR3 sequence (DNA): TGTGCCAGCAGCGCAAGGACAGGGGATGGCTACACCTTC.

V and J are TRBV28 and TRBJ2-7; 9 bases align to TRBD1. Germline trimming cut 4 bases from V and 7 bases from J; bases unmatched to any gene: 11. CDR3 length: 15 residues. Germline CDR1 is MDHEN and CDR2 is SYDVKM. The CDR3 nucleotides are TGTGCCAGCAGTTCGACGGGGACAGGGTGGCAAGAGCAGTACTTC. The encoded protein is CASSSTGTGWQEQYF.

The rearrangement uses TRBV7-9 and TRBJ1-6; D ambiguous. Between the trimmed V and J ends, which lost 6 bases and 4 bases, there was a span of 4 bases. Germline CDR1 and CDR2: SEHNR and FQNEAQ (reference sequence). There are 12 residues in the CDR3. This chain's CDR3 is CASRDYNSPLHF. Here the CDR3 DNA reads TGTGCCAGCAGGGATTATAATTCACCCCTCCACTTT.

Regarding this clone: The identical CDR3 is also encoded by other nucleotide sequences in the sample. The J gene is TRBJ2-2, the V gene TRBV5-4; D could derive from TRBD1 or TRBD2 (6 bases each). The CDR3 extends over 16 amino acids. Germline lookup yields CDR1 SGHNT and CDR2 YYREEE (reference sequence). Trimming left V 3 bases short and J 0 bases short, with 12 bases between. CDR3 in DNA: TGTGCCAGCAGCTCCAAGGGGGGTTCGAACACCGGGGAGCTGTTTTTT. It translates to CASSSKGGSNTGELFF.

The chain recombines TRBV5-1 with TRBJ1-6; weak D call: TRBD1 (5 bases). This CDR3 is built from 14 residues. Germline CDR1 SGHRS, CDR2 YFSETQ. The V and J ends lost 2 bases and 8 bases respectively, with 11 bases between them. Here the CDR3 reads CASSFGQGDSPLHF. The CDR3 DNA sequence: TGCGCCAGCAGCTTTGGGCAGGGCGATTCACCCCTCCACTTT.

The V call is TRBV9, the J call TRBJ2-7; 7 bases match TRBD1. The CDR3 sequence is 15 residues long. Trimming cost V 4 bases and J 2 bases; bases outside gene matches: 9. Germline V gives CDR1 SGDLS, CDR2 YYNGEE. The CDR3 bases are TGTGCCAGCAGCCCCCCCGGGACAGCGGCCTACGAGCAGTACTTC. This sequence encodes CASSPPGTAAYEQYF.

This clone was detected a few times. The chain employs TRBV2 and TRBJ2-1, with TRBD2 as a possible D gene (5 bases). The V gene lost 7 bases and the J gene lost 0 bases, with 10 bases spanning the gap. The CDR3 is 14 residues long. The V gene's germline CDR1 is SNHLY and CDR2 FYNNEI. CDR3 residues: CASTTRSSYNEQFF. CDR3 nucleotides: TGTGCCAGCACTACTAGAAGCTCCTACAATGAGCAGTTCTTC.